This T cell receptor (beta chain) emerged from a study of tumor-infiltrating lymphocytes in primary liver carcinoma. With regard to this clonotype: Its target is unknown. At one boundary the junction diverges from the germline segment, which might be a read error.

For each extraction, RNA and DNA were obtained together from 20-30 mg of unsorted bulk tissue. Each participant had primary liver carcinoma, and surgical resection was the treatment. Every tumor contributed samples taken at five separate regions. Broader study findings: Present in all five tumor regions were only about 7-25% of the top clones.

TCR beta cDNA was prepared out of around 460 ng total RNA by means of a constant-region primer. Libraries for TCR beta were built through three nested multiplex PCR rounds, which together made up a slightly modified ARM-PCR procedure. Each CDR3 protein is one row after TCRdb ran MiXCR on the multiplex PCR reads. The sample has roughly 100,000 distinct CDR3 sequences, roughly 80% seen once. The material sequenced was liver tumor tissue from sampling region 3. As to subset: tumor region T3, left-lateral pole. This receptor was taken from a middle-aged man with primary liver carcinoma and hepatitis B virus infection.

The CDR3 region has the DNA TGTGCCAGCGGTTTGAACAGGATATTGTCCTATAATTCACCCCTCCACTTT. This gives the protein CASGLNRILSYNSPLHF. The chain recombines TRBV28 with TRBJ1-6; TRBD1 might be the D (5 bases). CDR1 and CDR2 from the germline V gene are MDHEN and SYDVKM. This CDR3 is built from 17 residues. The full variable domain, its missing parts supplied by reference TRBV28 and TRBJ1-6, is DVKVTQSSRYLVKRTGEKVFLECVQDMDHENMFWYRQDPGLGLRLIYFSYDVKMKEKGDIPEGYSVSREKKERFSLILESASTNQTSMYLCASGLNRILSYNSPLHFGNGTRLTVT.